This T cell receptor beta chain was documented in a study of control samples from healthy donors and cancer patients. Using immunoSEQ multiplex PCR, the repertoire was profiled, and TCRdb retains in-frame clones only, with some absent. The sample lists some 89,000 clones; about 84% were seen once. Sequencing used blood. This receptor was taken from a middle-aged woman in good health.

CDR3 region: CATSDLTGELFF. The DNA of the CDR3 is TGTGCCACCAGTGATTTGACCGGGGAGCTGTTTTTT. The rearrangement links TRBV24-1 to TRBJ2-2; D gene ambiguous. The CDR3 is 12 residues long. Per germline, CDR1 KGHDR and CDR2 SFDVKD. Trimming pared 0 bases from V and 5 bases from J, leaving 0 bases between.